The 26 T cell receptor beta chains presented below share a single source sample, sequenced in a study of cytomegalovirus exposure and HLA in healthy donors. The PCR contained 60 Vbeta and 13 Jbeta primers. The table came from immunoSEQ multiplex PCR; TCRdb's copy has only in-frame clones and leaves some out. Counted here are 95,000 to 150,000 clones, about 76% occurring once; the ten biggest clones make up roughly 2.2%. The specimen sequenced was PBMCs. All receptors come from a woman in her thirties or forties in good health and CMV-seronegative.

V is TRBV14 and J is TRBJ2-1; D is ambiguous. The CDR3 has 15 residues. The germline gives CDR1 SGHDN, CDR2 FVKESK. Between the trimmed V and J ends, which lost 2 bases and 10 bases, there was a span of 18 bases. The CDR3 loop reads CASSQSLGALREQFF. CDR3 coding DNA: TGTGCCAGCAGCCAAAGCCTTGGAGCTCTGAGGGAGCAGTTCTTC.

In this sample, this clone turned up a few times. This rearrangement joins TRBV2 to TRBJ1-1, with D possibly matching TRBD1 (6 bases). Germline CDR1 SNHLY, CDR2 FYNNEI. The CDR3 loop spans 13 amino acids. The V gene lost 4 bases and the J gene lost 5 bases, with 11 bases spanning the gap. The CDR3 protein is CASSGTARTEAFF. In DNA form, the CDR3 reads TGTGCCAGCAGTGGGACAGCACGTACTGAAGCTTTCTTT.

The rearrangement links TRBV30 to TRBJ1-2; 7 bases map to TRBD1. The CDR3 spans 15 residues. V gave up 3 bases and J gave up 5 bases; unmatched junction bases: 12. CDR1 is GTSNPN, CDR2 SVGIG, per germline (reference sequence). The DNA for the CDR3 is TGTGCCTGGAGCCGACAGGGAGCAGTTTCTTATGGCTACACCTTC. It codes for CAWSRQGAVSYGYTF.

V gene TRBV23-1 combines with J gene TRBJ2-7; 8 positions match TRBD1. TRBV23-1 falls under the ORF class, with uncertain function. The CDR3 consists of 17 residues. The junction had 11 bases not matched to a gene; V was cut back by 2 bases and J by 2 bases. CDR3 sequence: CASSQIANRDRPYEQYF. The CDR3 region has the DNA TGCGCCAGCAGTCAAATCGCCAATCGGGACAGGCCCTACGAGCAGTACTTC.

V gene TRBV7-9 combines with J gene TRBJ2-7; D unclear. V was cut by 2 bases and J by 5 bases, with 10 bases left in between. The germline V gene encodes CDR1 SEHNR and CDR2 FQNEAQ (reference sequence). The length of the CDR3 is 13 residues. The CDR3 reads CASSLTPGDEQYF. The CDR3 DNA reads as TGTGCCAGCAGCTTAACACCAGGCGACGAGCAGTACTTC.

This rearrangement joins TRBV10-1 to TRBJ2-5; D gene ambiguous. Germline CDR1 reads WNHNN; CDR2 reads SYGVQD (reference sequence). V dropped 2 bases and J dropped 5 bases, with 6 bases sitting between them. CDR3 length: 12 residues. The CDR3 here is CASSEVGETQYF. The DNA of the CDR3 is TGCGCCAGCAGTGAGGTCGGGGAGACCCAGTACTTC.

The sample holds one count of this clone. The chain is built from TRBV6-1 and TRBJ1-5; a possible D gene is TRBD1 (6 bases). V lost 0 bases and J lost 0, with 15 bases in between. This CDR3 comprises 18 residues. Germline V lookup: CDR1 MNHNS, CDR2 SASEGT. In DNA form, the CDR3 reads TGTGCCAGCAGTGAAGCGGACAGCGTATTTTTTAGCAATCAGCCCCAGCATTTT. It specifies CASSEADSVFFSNQPQHF.

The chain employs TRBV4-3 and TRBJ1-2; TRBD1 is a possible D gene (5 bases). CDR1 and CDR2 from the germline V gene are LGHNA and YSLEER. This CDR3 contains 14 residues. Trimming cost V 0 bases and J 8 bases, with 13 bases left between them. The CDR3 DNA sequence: TGCGCCAGCAGCCAAGATCCCCAGGGTCGAGGCTACACCTTC. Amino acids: CASSQDPQGRGYTF.

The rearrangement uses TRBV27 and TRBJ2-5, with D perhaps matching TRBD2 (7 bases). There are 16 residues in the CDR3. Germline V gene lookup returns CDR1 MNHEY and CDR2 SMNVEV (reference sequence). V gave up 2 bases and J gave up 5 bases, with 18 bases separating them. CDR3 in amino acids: CASSLGGRTRRETQYF. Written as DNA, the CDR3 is TGTGCCAGCAGTTTAGGGGGGCGGACTAGGCGGGAGACCCAGTACTTC.

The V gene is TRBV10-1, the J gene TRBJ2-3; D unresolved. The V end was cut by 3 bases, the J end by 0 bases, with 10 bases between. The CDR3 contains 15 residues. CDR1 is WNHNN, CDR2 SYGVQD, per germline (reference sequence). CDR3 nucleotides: TGCGCCAGCAGTGACGGCGGCGCTAGCACAGATACGCAGTATTTT. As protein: CASSDGGASTDTQYF.

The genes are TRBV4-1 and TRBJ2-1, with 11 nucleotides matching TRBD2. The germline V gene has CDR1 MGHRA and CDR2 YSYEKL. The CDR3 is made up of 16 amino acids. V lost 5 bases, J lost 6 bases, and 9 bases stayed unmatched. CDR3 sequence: CASSTLAGGLVNEQFF. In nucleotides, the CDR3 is TGCGCCAGCAGCACCTTAGCGGGGGGGCTTGTCAATGAGCAGTTCTTC.

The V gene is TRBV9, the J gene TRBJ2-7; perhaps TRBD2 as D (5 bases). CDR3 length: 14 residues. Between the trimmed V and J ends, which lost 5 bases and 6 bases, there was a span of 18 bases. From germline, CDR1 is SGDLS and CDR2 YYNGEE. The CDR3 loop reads CASRPGNQASEQYF. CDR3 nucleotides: TGTGCCAGCAGGCCCGGGAACCAGGCCTCCGAGCAGTACTTC.

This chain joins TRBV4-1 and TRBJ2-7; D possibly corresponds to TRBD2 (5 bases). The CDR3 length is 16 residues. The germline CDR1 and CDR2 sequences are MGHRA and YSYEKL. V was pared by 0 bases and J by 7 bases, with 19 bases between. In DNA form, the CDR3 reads TGCGCCAGCAGCCAAGATGGTTCTTCAACCACGGGAGAGCAGTACTTC. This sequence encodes CASSQDGSSTTGEQYF.

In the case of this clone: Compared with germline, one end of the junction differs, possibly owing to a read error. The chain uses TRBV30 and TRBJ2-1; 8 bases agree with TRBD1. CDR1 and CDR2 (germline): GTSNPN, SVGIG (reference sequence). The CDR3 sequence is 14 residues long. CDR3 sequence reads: CAWRTGQGKDERFF. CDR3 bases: TGTGCCTGGAGAACAGGACAGGGAAAAGATGAGCGGTTCTTC.

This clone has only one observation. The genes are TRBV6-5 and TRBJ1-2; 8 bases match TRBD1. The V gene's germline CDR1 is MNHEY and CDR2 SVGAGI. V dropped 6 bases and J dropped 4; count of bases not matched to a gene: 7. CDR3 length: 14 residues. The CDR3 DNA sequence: TGTGCCAGCAGGACAGGGGAGTCCCCCTATGGCTACACCTTC. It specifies CASRTGESPYGYTF.

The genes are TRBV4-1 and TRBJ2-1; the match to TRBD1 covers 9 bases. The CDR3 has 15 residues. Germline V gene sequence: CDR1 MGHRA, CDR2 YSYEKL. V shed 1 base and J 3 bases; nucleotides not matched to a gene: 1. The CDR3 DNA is TGCGCCAGCAGCCAAGGGGGACAGGGCTACAATGAGCAGTTCTTC. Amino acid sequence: CASSQGGQGYNEQFF.

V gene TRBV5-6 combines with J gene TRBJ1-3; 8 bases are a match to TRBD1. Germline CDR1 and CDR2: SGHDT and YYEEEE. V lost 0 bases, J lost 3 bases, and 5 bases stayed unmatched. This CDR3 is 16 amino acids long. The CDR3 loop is CASSLEQGARGNTIYF. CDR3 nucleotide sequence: TGTGCCAGCAGCTTGGAGCAGGGGGCGCGTGGAAACACCATATATTTT.

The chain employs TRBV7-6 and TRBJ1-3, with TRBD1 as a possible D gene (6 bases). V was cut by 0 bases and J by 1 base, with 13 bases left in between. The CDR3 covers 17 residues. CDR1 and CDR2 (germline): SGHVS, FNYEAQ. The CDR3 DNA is TGTGCCAGCAGCTTAGCGCTGGGGGGGCGATCTGGAAACACCATATATTTT. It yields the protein CASSLALGGRSGNTIYF.

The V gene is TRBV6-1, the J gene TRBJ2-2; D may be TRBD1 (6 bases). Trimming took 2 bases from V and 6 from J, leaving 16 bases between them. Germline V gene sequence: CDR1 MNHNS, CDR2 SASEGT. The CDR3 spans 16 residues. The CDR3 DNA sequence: TGTGCCAGCAGTGAAAGCCGGACAGTACGGGCCGGGGAGCTGTTTTTT. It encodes CASSESRTVRAGELFF.

CDR3 protein: CASSRGTSGIYGYDNEQFF. DNA of the CDR3: TGCGCCAGCAGCCGTGGGACTAGCGGGATATACGGCTACGACAATGAGCAGTTCTTC. The rearrangement uses TRBV5-1 and TRBJ2-1; 13 nucleotides match TRBD2. In germline, CDR1 is SGHRS, CDR2 YFSETQ. The V and J ends lost 4 bases and 5 bases, in that order; junction bases with no gene match: 15. CDR3 length: 19 amino acids.

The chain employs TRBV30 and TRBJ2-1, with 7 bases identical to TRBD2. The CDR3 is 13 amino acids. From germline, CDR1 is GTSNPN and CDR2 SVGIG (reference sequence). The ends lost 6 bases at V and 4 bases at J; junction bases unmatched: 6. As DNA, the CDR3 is TGTGCCTGCCGGGGGGAAATTTACAATGAGCAGTTCTTC. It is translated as CACRGEIYNEQFF.

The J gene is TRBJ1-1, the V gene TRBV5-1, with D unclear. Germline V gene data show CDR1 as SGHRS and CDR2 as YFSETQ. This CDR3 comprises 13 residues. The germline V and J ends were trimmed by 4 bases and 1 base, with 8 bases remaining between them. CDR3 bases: TGCGCCAGCAGCCTGGACTCGAACACTGAAGCTTTCTTT. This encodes CASSLDSNTEAFF.

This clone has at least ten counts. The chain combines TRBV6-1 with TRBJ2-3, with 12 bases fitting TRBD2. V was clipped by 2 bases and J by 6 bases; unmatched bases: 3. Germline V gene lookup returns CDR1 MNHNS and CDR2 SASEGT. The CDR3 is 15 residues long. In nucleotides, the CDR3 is TGTGCCAGCAGTGAACTAGCGGGAGGGTATGATACGCAGTATTTT. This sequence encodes CASSELAGGYDTQYF.

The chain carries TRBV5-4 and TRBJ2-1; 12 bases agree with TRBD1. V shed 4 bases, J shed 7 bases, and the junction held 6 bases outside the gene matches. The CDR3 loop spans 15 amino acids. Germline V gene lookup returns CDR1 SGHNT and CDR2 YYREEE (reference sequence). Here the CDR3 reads CASSPQGQGANEQFF. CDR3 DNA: TGTGCCAGCAGCCCCCAGGGACAGGGGGCGAATGAGCAGTTCTTC. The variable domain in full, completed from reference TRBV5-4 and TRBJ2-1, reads ETGVTQSPTHLIKTRGQQVTLRCSSQSGHNTVSWYQQALGQGPQFIFQYYREEENGRGNFPPRFSGLQFPNYSSELNVNALELDDSALYLCASSPQGQGANEQFFGPGTRLTVL.

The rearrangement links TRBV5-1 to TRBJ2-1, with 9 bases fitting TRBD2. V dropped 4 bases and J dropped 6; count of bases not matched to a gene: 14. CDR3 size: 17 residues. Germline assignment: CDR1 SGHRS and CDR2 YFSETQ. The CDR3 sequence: CASSDGLAGGTLNEQFF. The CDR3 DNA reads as TGCGCCAGCAGCGACGGTTTGGCGGGGGGGACCCTCAATGAGCAGTTCTTC.

DNA for the CDR3: TGTGCCAGCAGGGGACTAGCGGGGTTCTACGAGCAGTACTTC. Protein sequence: CASRGLAGFYEQYF. V and J are TRBV2 and TRBJ2-7; 13 bases are shared with TRBD2. This CDR3 is 14 amino acids long. After removal of 6 bases from V and 3 bases from J, the junction contained 2 bases not matched to a gene. The V gene's germline CDR1 is SNHLY and CDR2 FYNNEI. The complete variable domain, with remaining parts taken from reference TRBV2 and TRBJ2-7, reads EPEVTQTPSHQVTQMGQEVILRCVPISNHLYFYWYRQILGQKVEFLVSFYNNEISEKSEIFDDQFSVERPDGSNFTLKIRSTKLEDSAMYFCASRGLAGFYEQYFGPGTRLTVT.